The next 14 T cell receptor beta chains were all read from a single sample in a study of CD8+ T cells in alopecia areata. Following RNA extraction, reverse transcription yielded cDNA that acted as the sequencing template. Here immunoSEQ multiplex PCR was the method, and the copy in TCRdb shows in-frame clones only, minus some. The sample shows 200,000 or so clones, roughly 64% of them seen only once. Treatment meaning: oral pan-JAK inhibitor, 5-10 mg twice daily. Here the sequenced sample was CD4+ T cells sorted from blood, taken at week 24, from a patient treated with tofacitinib. These receptors were obtained from a human donor with alopecia areata.

The V and J genes are TRBV29-1 and TRBJ2-1; D is unresolved. The CDR3 is 14 residues long. V was trimmed by 4 bases and J by 2 bases, leaving 12 bases between them. Germline V gives CDR1 SQVTM, CDR2 ANQGSEA. CDR3: CSVVVAYTYNEQFF. As DNA, the CDR3 is TGCAGCGTTGTAGTAGCATATACCTACAATGAGCAGTTCTTC.

This clone was seen a few times. The V call is TRBV5-4, the J call TRBJ2-6; 7 bases match TRBD1. Germline V lookup: CDR1 SGHNT, CDR2 YYREEE (reference sequence). The CDR3 is 15 amino acids. V was clipped by 7 bases and J by 2 bases; unmatched bases: 6. The CDR3 DNA sequence: TGTGCCAGCGCTCCGGGACAGACTGGGGCCAACGTCCTGACTTTC. Amino acid sequence: CASAPGQTGANVLTF.

V usage is TRBV5-6 and J usage is TRBJ2-2; D is possibly TRBD1 or TRBD2 (5 bases each). Germline V lookup: CDR1 SGHDT, CDR2 YYEEEE. The CDR3 totals 14 residues. Trimming left V 4 bases short and J 5 bases short, with 12 bases between. In nucleotides, the CDR3 is TGTGCCAGCAGCCGTCAGGGCGGGACCGGGGAGCTGTTTTTT. Its translation is CASSRQGGTGELFF.

The J gene is TRBJ1-1, the V gene TRBV27; D may be TRBD1 (5 bases). From germline, CDR1 is MNHEY and CDR2 SMNVEV (reference sequence). The CDR3 runs to 16 residues. The germline V and J ends were trimmed by 0 bases and 1 base, with 12 bases remaining between them. CDR3 nucleotides: TGTGCCAGCAGTTTATCCGGGGCGAACCGGAACACTGAAGCTTTCTTT. Amino acids: CASSLSGANRNTEAFF.

The chain links TRBV27 to TRBJ2-5, with D unresolved. CDR3 size: 15 residues. V lost 2 bases, J lost 2 bases, and 12 bases lay in between. The germline CDR1 and CDR2 sequences are MNHEY and SMNVEV (reference sequence). In DNA form, the CDR3 reads TGTGCCAGCAGTTTAGGTAGCAGAGCTCAAGAGACCCAGTACTTC. It codes for CASSLGSRAQETQYF.

The V and J genes are TRBV7-2 and TRBJ2-2, with a possible D match to TRBD1 (6 bases). This CDR3 comprises 18 residues. From germline, CDR1 is SGHTA and CDR2 FQGNSA. V lost 1 base, J lost 6 bases, and 21 bases lay in between. The chain's CDR3 is CASSLVSRFQGPAGELFF. Here the CDR3 DNA reads TGTGCCAGCAGCTTAGTGTCGCGTTTCCAGGGGCCCGCCGGGGAGCTGTTTTTT.

Only one count was recorded for this clone. The V and J genes are TRBV5-1 and TRBJ2-3, with D tentatively TRBD2 (6 bases). The CDR3 extends over 14 amino acids. V lost 1 base and J lost 4, with 10 bases in between. Germline values: CDR1 SGHRS, CDR2 YFSETQ. The CDR3: CASSLTSSADTQYF. The DNA for the CDR3 is TGCGCCAGCAGCTTGACTAGCAGCGCAGATACGCAGTATTTT.

This clone was detected a few times. The chain has TRBV5-1 and TRBJ2-2; D perhaps matches TRBD1 (6 bases). This CDR3 region has 16 residues. The V and J ends lost 4 bases and 2 bases respectively, with 15 bases between them. Germline CDR1 SGHRS, CDR2 YFSETQ. The CDR3 is CASSRRDNPNTGELFF. The CDR3 bases are TGCGCCAGCAGCCGCCGGGACAACCCCAACACCGGGGAGCTGTTTTTT.

The table lists this clone with a few counts. The chain couples TRBV29-1 to TRBJ2-7; the D gene is possibly TRBD1 (6 bases). The CDR3 is 12 residues long. The V end was cut by 6 bases, the J end by 3 bases, with 12 bases between. Germline V CDR1 and CDR2: SQVTM, ANQGSEA. The CDR3 DNA sequence: TGCAGCGTCTTCGGACAGCTCTACGAGCAGTACTTC. Protein: CSVFGQLYEQYF.

The chain is built from TRBV5-1 and TRBJ1-1; 11 bases fit TRBD1. This CDR3 has 17 residues. Trimming at V came to 1 base and at J to 0 bases, leaving 5 bases not matched to a gene. Per the germline V gene, CDR1 is SGHRS and CDR2 is YFSETQ. This CDR3 reads CASSLRTGGEMNTEAFF. The CDR3 coding sequence is TGCGCCAGCAGCTTGAGGACAGGGGGCGAAATGAACACTGAAGCTTTCTTT. Full variable domain (missing parts from reference TRBV5-1 and TRBJ1-1): KAGVTQTPRYLIKTRGQQVTLSCSPISGHRSVSWYQQTPGQGLQFLFEYFSETQRNKGNFPGRFSGRQFSNSRSEMNVSTLELGDSALYLCASSLRTGGEMNTEAFFGQGTRLTVV.

The chain employs TRBV30 and TRBJ2-1; D might be TRBD1 (5 bases). Trimming pared 3 bases from V and 4 bases from J, leaving 10 bases between. The CDR3 is made up of 13 amino acids. Germline V lookup: CDR1 GTSNPN, CDR2 SVGIG (reference sequence). The DNA of the CDR3 is TGTGCCTGGAGCGAGGCAGGGTACAATGAGCAGTTCTTC. This encodes CAWSEAGYNEQFF.

V is TRBV6-5 and J is TRBJ2-1, with D perhaps matching TRBD1 or TRBD2 (6 bases each). The V end was cut by 0 bases, the J end by 10 bases, with 10 bases between. In germline, CDR1 is MNHEY, CDR2 SVGAGI. The CDR3 runs to 13 residues. The CDR3 DNA is TGTGCCAGCAGTTACTCGGGGGGCAGGGAGCAGTTCTTC. It yields the protein CASSYSGGREQFF.

The rearrangement links TRBV4-1 to TRBJ2-5; D remains unclear. Germline CDR1 is MGHRA and CDR2 is YSYEKL. The CDR3 runs to 14 residues. The V and J ends lost 0 bases and 2 bases respectively, with 7 bases between them. As DNA, the CDR3 is TGCGCCAGCAGCCAAGATAACGGGCAAGAGACCCAGTACTTC. Its protein is CASSQDNGQETQYF.

This chain links TRBV5-4 with TRBJ1-2; no firm D call. From germline, CDR1 is SGHNT and CDR2 YYREEE (reference sequence). The ends were cut back, 1 base at V and 2 bases at J, with 6 bases in the middle. This CDR3 contains 13 residues. In DNA form, the CDR3 reads TGTGCCAGCAGCTTGTCCGGGAACTATGGCTACACCTTC. Amino acid sequence: CASSLSGNYGYTF.